This entry concerns a single T cell receptor beta chain. Its antigen is unidentified. The sample belongs to a study of cytomegalovirus exposure and HLA in healthy donors. Trimming removed 1 base from V and 0 bases from J; junction bases left unmatched: 9. This CDR3 contains 18 residues. The germline gives CDR1 LNHNV, CDR2 YYDKDF (reference sequence). General study findings and limits: Later analysis placed DRB1 highest and HLA-C lowest in TCR association rates, which differed by HLA locus.

The PCR had 60 Vbeta and 13 Jbeta primers. Produced via immunoSEQ multiplex PCR; TCRdb's table is partial and in-frame only. The sample shows approximately 50,000 clones, around 82% of them seen only once. The sequence came from a boy younger than 18 in good health and CMV-seropositive. Sample: PBMCs. The V call is TRBV15, the J call TRBJ1-3, with TRBD1 matching 7 bases. CDR3 sequence: CATSRGPYRQGSGNTIYF. In DNA, the CDR3 is TGTGCCACCAGCAGAGGCCCCTACCGACAGGGCTCTGGAAACACCATATATTTT.